These 3 T cell receptor beta chains were sequenced from one sample in a study of T cells in Graves' hyperthyroidism and ophthalmopathy. Amplification of TCR beta CDR3 regions was performed using RNA transcripts as template. The TCR CDR3 was amplified in a first-round RT-PCR using the HTBI primer set. TCRdb re-called the multiplex PCR reads with MiXCR, one entry per CDR3 protein. The data hold approximately 560,000 distinct CDR3 sequences, with approximately 14% observed a single time. Material: blood. These receptor sequences come from a woman in her 30s with Graves' hyperthyroidism.

This clonotype was detected only a few times. The rearrangement links TRBV6-1 to TRBJ2-7; no clear D. The CDR3 length is 16 residues. The V end was cut by 6 bases, the J end by 0 bases, with 18 bases between. Germline V lookup: CDR1 MNHNS, CDR2 SASEGT. The CDR3 region has the DNA TGTGCCAGCAGACTCTCCCGTGACACCCCCTCCTACGAGCAGTACTTC. This encodes CASRLSRDTPSYEQYF.

The gene calls are TRBV11-1 and TRBJ2-7, with D possibly matching TRBD2 (7 bases). The length of the CDR3 is 14 residues. V lost 2 bases, J lost 4 bases, and 12 bases lay in between. In germline, CDR1 is SGHAT, CDR2 FQDESV (reference sequence). The DNA for the CDR3 is TGTGCCAGCAGCTTATGGGGGGGCAGGTACGAGCAGTACTTC. This codes for CASSLWGGRYEQYF. Based on the CDR3 plus reference TRBV11-1 and TRBJ2-7, the full variable domain is EAEVAQSPRYKITEKSQAVAFWCDPISGHATLYWYRQILGQGPELLVQFQDESVVDDSQLPKDRFSAERLKGVDSTLKIQPAELGDSAMYLCASSLWGGRYEQYFGPGTRLTVT.

The CDR3 sequence: CSAPTGGSGNTIYF. The CDR3 DNA reads TGCAGTGCTCCGACAGGGGGCTCTGGAAACACCATATATTTT. The chain couples TRBV20-1 to TRBJ1-3; 9 nucleotides align to TRBD1. V lost 5 bases, J lost 0 bases, and 2 bases stayed unmatched. The CDR3 totals 14 residues. Germline V gene lookup returns CDR1 DFQATT and CDR2 SNEGSKA (reference sequence).